The present TCR beta chain was sequenced within a study of cytomegalovirus exposure and HLA in healthy donors. The study, taken as a whole, reports: When a later analysis compared HLA-associated TCR beta chains with equally common others, the HLA-associated chains turned out to be more clonally expanded and to have lower generation probabilities.

Germline trimming cut 4 bases from V and 0 bases from J; bases unmatched to any gene: 3. This CDR3 region has 14 residues. Germline V gene lookup returns CDR1 SQVTM and CDR2 ANQGSEA. In regard to this clone: The antigen is undetermined.

Nominally healthy donors provided the samples, though records likely missed some immune exposures. The PCR used 60 Vbeta and 13 Jbeta primers. The protocol was immunoSEQ multiplex PCR, while the TCRdb copy is restricted to in-frame clones and leaves out a portion. The sample includes approximately 140,000 clones, 70% to 85% of them seen just once. The chain carries TRBV29-1 and TRBJ2-1, with 7 bases aligning to TRBD1. The sequence derives from a woman between 40 and 55 years old in good health and CMV-seronegative. The sequenced material came from PBMCs. In nucleotides, the CDR3 is TGCAGCGTTGGGGACAGCAGCTCCTACAATGAGCAGTTCTTC. Amino acids: CSVGDSSSYNEQFF.